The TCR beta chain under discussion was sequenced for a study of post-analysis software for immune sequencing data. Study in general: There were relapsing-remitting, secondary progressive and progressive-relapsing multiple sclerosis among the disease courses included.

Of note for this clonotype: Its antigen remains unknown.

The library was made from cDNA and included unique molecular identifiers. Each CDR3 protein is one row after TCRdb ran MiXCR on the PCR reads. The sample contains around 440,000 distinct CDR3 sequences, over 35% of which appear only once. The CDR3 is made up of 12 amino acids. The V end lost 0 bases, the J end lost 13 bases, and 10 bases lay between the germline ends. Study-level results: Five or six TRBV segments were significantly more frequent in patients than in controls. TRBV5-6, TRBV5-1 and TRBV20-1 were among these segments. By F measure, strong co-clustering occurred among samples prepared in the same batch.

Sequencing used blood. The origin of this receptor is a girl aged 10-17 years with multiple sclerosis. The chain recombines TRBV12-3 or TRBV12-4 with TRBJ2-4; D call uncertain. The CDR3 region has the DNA TGTGCCAGCAGTTTAGCGAAAAGGTTGCAGTACTTC. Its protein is CASSLAKRLQYF.